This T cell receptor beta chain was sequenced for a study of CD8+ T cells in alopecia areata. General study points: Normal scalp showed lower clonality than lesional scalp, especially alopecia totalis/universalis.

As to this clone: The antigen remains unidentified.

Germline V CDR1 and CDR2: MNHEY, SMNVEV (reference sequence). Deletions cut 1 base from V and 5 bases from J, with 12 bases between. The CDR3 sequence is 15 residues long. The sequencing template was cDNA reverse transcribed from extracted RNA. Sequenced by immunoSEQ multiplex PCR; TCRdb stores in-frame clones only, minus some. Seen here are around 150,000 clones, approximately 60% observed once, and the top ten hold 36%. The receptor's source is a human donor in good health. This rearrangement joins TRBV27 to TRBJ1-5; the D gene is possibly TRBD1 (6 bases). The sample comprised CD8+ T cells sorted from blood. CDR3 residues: CASSLLGGLDQPQHF. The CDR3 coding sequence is TGTGCCAGCAGTTTATTAGGGGGACTCGATCAGCCCCAGCATTTT.